The 20 T cell receptor beta chains presented below share a single source sample, sequenced in a study of prognosis after radiotherapy for stage I lung cancer. Amplicons of TCR beta CDR3 were generated from genomic DNA by two-round multiplex PCR. First-round PCR amplification was performed with primers specific to each TRBV and TRBJ gene. TCRdb used MiXCR to reprocess the multiplex PCR reads, holding one entry per CDR3 protein. The table includes 45,000 to 60,000 distinct CDR3 sequences, under 45% detected once. Sample: PBMCs, taken before or after stereotactic body radiation therapy (not recorded which). The origin of the receptors is a donor over 45 with non-small cell lung cancer.

J is TRBJ1-1 and V is TRBV9, with D perhaps TRBD1 (5 bases). The germline CDR1 and CDR2 sequences are SGDLS and YYNGEE. This CDR3 comprises 13 residues. V lost 6 bases and J lost 4, with 13 bases in between. DNA of the CDR3: TGTGCCAGCATCGGATCGGGGGTCACTGAAGCTTTCTTT. As protein: CASIGSGVTEAFF.

This clonotype has ten or more counts. The chain is built from TRBV28 and TRBJ2-3; D could derive from TRBD1 or TRBD2 (5 bases each). Trimming removed 8 bases at V and 2 bases at J, with 17 bases between. Germline V gives CDR1 MDHEN, CDR2 SYDVKM. The CDR3 totals 15 residues. The CDR3 coding sequence is TGTGCCAGCTTTCCGGGGACCCATATCACAGATACGCAGTATTTT. Residues: CASFPGTHITDTQYF.

In the case of this clonotype: A read error may explain this, as a much larger clone is one base away. This chain links TRBV6-2 or TRBV6-3 with TRBJ1-5; the match to TRBD1 covers 10 bases. V shed 7 bases and J 5 bases; nucleotides not matched to a gene: 5. This CDR3 is 14 amino acids long. Germline lookup yields CDR1 MNHEY and CDR2 SVGEGT. The CDR3 protein is CASIGQGVDQPQHF. CDR3 in DNA: TGTGCCAGCATTGGACAGGGGGTGGATCAGCCCCAGCATTTT.

The V and J genes are TRBV6-1 and TRBJ1-3; no clear D. V dropped 4 bases and J dropped 1 base, with 5 bases sitting between them. The length of the CDR3 is 13 residues. Germline CDR1 reads MNHNS; CDR2 reads SASEGT. The CDR3 bases are TGTGCCAGCAGTGCCCAATCTGGAAACACCATATATTTT. As protein: CASSAQSGNTIYF.

There are a few counts of this clonotype. This may be a read error: a much more frequent sequence differs by one nucleotide. V gene TRBV6-2 or TRBV6-3 combines with J gene TRBJ2-7; the D gene is possibly TRBD1 (5 bases). The CDR3 is 11 amino acids. Germline lookup yields CDR1 MNHEY and CDR2 SVGEGT. Trimming took 10 bases from V and 2 from J, leaving 9 bases between them. CDR3: CATLQAYEQYF. CDR3 DNA sequence: TGTGCCACCCTACAGGCCTACGAGCAGTACTTC.

The chain couples TRBV4-1 to TRBJ1-2; D is perhaps TRBD1 (6 bases). Trimming removed 0 bases from V and 8 bases from J, with 13 bases in between. The CDR3 covers 14 residues. The germline CDR1 and CDR2 sequences are MGHRA and YSYEKL. CDR3 in DNA: TGCGCCAGCAGCCAAGATGGACAGTCTATCGGCTACACCTTC. This gives the protein CASSQDGQSIGYTF.

To note about this clonotype: Possible read error: a much larger clone is one base away. The gene calls are TRBV3-1 and TRBJ1-3, with D hard to call. Germline V lookup: CDR1 LGHDT, CDR2 YNNKEL (reference sequence). This CDR3 contains 15 residues. Here the CDR3 reads CANSPRYSDGNTIYF. CDR3 DNA: TGTGCCAACAGCCCCAGATACAGCGACGGAAACACCATATATTTT.

This clonotype has just one count. A much larger clone sits a single nucleotide away, making a read error possible. The chain carries TRBV7-2 and TRBJ1-1; D not certain. The germline gives CDR1 SGHTA, CDR2 FQGNSA. The CDR3 contains 12 residues. Trimming removed 6 bases from V and 8 bases from J, with 13 bases in between. CDR3 nucleotide sequence: TGTGCCAGCAGTCAATGGACTGGAGAAGCTTTCTTT. The encoded protein is CASSQWTGEAFF.

About this clonotype: This probably arose from a read error, given a far larger clone one base away. The chain uses TRBV6-2 or TRBV6-3 and TRBJ2-5; 11 bases agree with TRBD1. Gene TRBJ2-1 matches the end of the DNA better, so the J call may be wrong. In germline, CDR1 is MNHEY, CDR2 SVGEGT. The CDR3 length is 19 residues. The CDR3 spells CASSKGDRGYKGLCNEQFF. The CDR3 DNA reads TGTGCCAGCAGTAAAGGGGACAGGGGGTACAAGGGGTTGTGTAATGAGCAGTTCTTC.

This clonotype was counted ten times or more. The V gene is TRBV25-1, the J gene TRBJ2-2; no reliable D call. This CDR3 spans 13 amino acids. The germline V and J ends were trimmed by 3 bases and 7 bases, with 9 bases remaining between them. Germline lookup yields CDR1 MGHDK and CDR2 SYGVNS. The DNA for the CDR3 is TGTGCCAGCAGTGAGCCCTTTGGCGGGGAGCTGTTTTTT. Amino acid sequence: CASSEPFGGELFF.

As regards this clonotype: A clone one base away is much larger, so this may be a read error. The chain links TRBV20-1 to TRBJ2-6, with TRBD1 as a possible D gene (5 bases). CDR3 length equals 14 residues. CDR1 is DFQATT and CDR2 is SNEGSKA in the germline V gene (reference sequence). CDR3: CSASYSSGANFLTF. The CDR3 DNA is TGCAGTGCTAGCTACAGCTCTGGGGCCAACTTCCTGACTTTC.

This chain joins TRBV27 and TRBJ2-2; D unresolved. The ends were cut back, 2 bases at V and 7 bases at J, with 20 bases in the middle. In germline, CDR1 is MNHEY, CDR2 SMNVEV (reference sequence). CDR3 size: 17 residues. The CDR3, as DNA: TGTGCCAGCAGTTTACTCCCCCGGATCCACTCGAGCGGGGAGCTGTTTTTT. As protein: CASSLLPRIHSSGELFF.

This clonotype has ten or more counts. This chain links TRBV5-4 with TRBJ1-1; perhaps TRBD1 as D (5 bases). CDR3 length: 13 residues. The V gene lost 0 bases and the J gene lost 4 bases, with 7 bases spanning the gap. Germline lookup yields CDR1 SGHNT and CDR2 YYREEE (reference sequence). For the CDR3, the DNA is TGTGCCAGCAGCTTGGGCAGGGCCACTGAAGCTTTCTTT. It specifies CASSLGRATEAFF.

About this clonotype: A read error is the likely source, as a far larger clone sits one nucleotide away. This chain uses TRBV11-1 with TRBJ1-5, with no clear D. CDR1 and CDR2 (germline): SGHAT, FQDESV (reference sequence). This CDR3 comprises 15 residues. V lost 0 bases and J 0 bases, leaving 6 bases between the germline ends. For the CDR3, the DNA is TGTGCCAGCAGCTTAGCTTGCAATAGCAATCAGCCCCAGCATTTT. Translating gives CASSLACNSNQPQHF. Looking up the rest from reference TRBV11-1 and TRBJ1-5 gives the full variable domain: EAEVAQSPRYKITEKSQAVAFWCDPISGHATLYWYRQILGQGPELLVQFQDESVVDDSQLPKDRFSAERLKGVDSTLKIQPAELGDSAMYLCASSLACNSNQPQHFGDGTRLSIL.

This clonotype was recorded many times. The rearrangement uses TRBV3-2 and TRBJ1-4; TRBD1, the D gene given by the table, was not confirmed from the DNA. TRBV3-2 is annotated as a pseudogene. The CDR3 sequence is 14 residues long. CDR3 loop: CASWEQGNREKLFF. The CDR3, as DNA: TGTGCCAGCTGGGAACAGGGGAATAGGGAAAAACTGTTTTTT.

In its sample, this clonotype was seen many times. The chain is built from TRBV5-1 and TRBJ1-2; D uncertain. The CDR3 is 16 amino acids. The ends were cut back, 4 bases at V and 8 bases at J, with 24 bases in the middle. Germline-derived CDR1 and CDR2 are SGHRS and YFSETQ. CDR3 coding DNA: TGCGCCAGCAGCCCGGGAGGCGGCACACACTTGAAGGGCTACACCTTC. Translation gives CASSPGGGTHLKGYTF. The whole variable domain, remainder taken from reference TRBV5-1 and TRBJ1-2, is KAGVTQTPRYLIKTRGQQVTLSCSPISGHRSVSWYQQTPGQGLQFLFEYFSETQRNKGNFPGRFSGRQFSNSRSEMNVSTLELGDSALYLCASSPGGGTHLKGYTFGSGTRLTVV.

The rearrangement joins TRBV20-1 to TRBJ1-1; the D gene is possibly TRBD1 (6 bases). This CDR3 is 15 amino acids long. Germline loops: CDR1 DFQATT, CDR2 SNEGSKA (reference sequence). Trimming took 1 base from V and 7 from J, leaving 19 bases between them. The CDR3 sequence is CSARAGAGARGEAFF. DNA for the CDR3: TGCAGTGCTAGAGCCGGAGCAGGGGCTCGTGGTGAAGCTTTCTTT.

On this clonotype: It is likely a read error: a sequence one base away is far more abundant. The chain carries TRBV6-9 and TRBJ1-2, with D possibly being TRBD1 (5 bases). Germline loops: CDR1 MNHGY, CDR2 SVAAGI. The CDR3 length is 13 residues. The CDR3 DNA follows: TGTGTCAGCAGTTCCAGGGTTAACTATGGCTACACCTTC. This translates into CVSSSRVNYGYTF.

This clonotype was counted many times. The chain combines TRBV5-1 with TRBJ2-3; no clear D. The CDR3 sequence is 11 residues long. With 4 bases removed from V and 2 bases from J, the gap between germline ends came to 2 bases. The germline V gene encodes CDR1 SGHRS and CDR2 YFSETQ. Here the CDR3 reads CASSNTDTQYF. The CDR3, as DNA: TGCGCCAGCAGCAACACAGATACGCAGTATTTT.

This clonotype has a count of ten or more. The chain joins TRBV20-1 to TRBJ2-7, with D possibly TRBD2 on 5 matching bases. This CDR3 is built from 14 residues. The germline CDR1 and CDR2 sequences are DFQATT and SNEGSKA (reference sequence). Trimming stripped 6 bases from V and 0 bases from J, with 15 bases between. In nucleotides, the CDR3 is TGCAGTGCCCCGATGGACTCTTTCTCCTACGAGCAGTACTTC. Translating gives CSAPMDSFSYEQYF.